The 12 T cell receptor beta chains given below trace back to one sample, sequenced in a study of CD8 T cells in Susac syndrome. The RNA, about 0.5 to 1 ug, was put through reverse transcription using random hexamers. TCRdb ran MiXCR on the immunoSEQ multiplex PCR reads and lists one entry per CDR3 protein. The data contain some 22,000 distinct CDR3 sequences, approximately 93% of them singletons. The specimen was CD8+ T cells from PBMCs. These receptors originate from a human donor in good health.

The chain joins TRBV27 to TRBJ2-7; 10 nucleotides align to TRBD1. The V segment lost 3 bases and the J segment 5 bases; nucleotides outside the gene matches: 4. The CDR3 contains 14 residues. Germline V CDR1 and CDR2: MNHEY, SMNVEV (reference sequence). The CDR3 protein is CASSLGTGVHEQYF. CDR3 bases: TGTGCCAGCAGTTTGGGGACAGGGGTTCACGAGCAGTACTTC.

The chain links TRBV9 to TRBJ2-3; D possibly uses TRBD1 or TRBD2 (5 bases each). V lost 7 bases and J lost 6, with 24 bases in between. Per the germline V gene, CDR1 is SGDLS and CDR2 is YYNGEE. The CDR3 is 16 amino acids. Written as DNA, the CDR3 is TGTGCCAGCGCGGGCCGCCCTGGGGCTCCGAGGGATACGCAGTATTTT. Its protein is CASAGRPGAPRDTQYF.

The V and J genes are TRBV4-3 and TRBJ2-7; 7 bases align to TRBD2. Unmatched junction bases numbered 3, after V lost 1 base and J lost 0 bases. This CDR3 spans 15 amino acids. Looked up from germline, CDR1 is LGHNA and CDR2 is YSLEER. As DNA, the CDR3 is TGCGCCAGCAGCCAAGCGGGGGGACGCTCCTACGAGCAGTACTTC. Amino acid sequence: CASSQAGGRSYEQYF.

V usage is TRBV7-9 and J usage is TRBJ2-3, with 7 bases that match TRBD1. The CDR3 is 17 residues long. Trimming removed 5 bases from V and 6 bases from J; junction bases left unmatched: 17. Germline V CDR1 and CDR2: SEHNR, FQNEAQ (reference sequence). CDR3 sequence reads: CASSLKPGQRRVDTQYF. The CDR3 nucleotides are TGTGCCAGCAGCCTCAAACCGGGACAGCGACGAGTTGATACGCAGTATTTT.

The CDR3 region has the DNA TGCGCCAGCAGCCAATTAGCGGGGGGGATCTACGAGCAGTACTTC. This encodes CASSQLAGGIYEQYF. The chain couples TRBV4-1 to TRBJ2-7; 11 bases align to TRBD2. Germline V gene lookup returns CDR1 MGHRA and CDR2 YSYEKL. With V trimmed by 2 bases and J by 3 bases, 3 bases remained unmatched. CDR3 length: 15 amino acids.

The gene calls are TRBV7-9 and TRBJ2-7, with D perhaps being TRBD1 or TRBD2 (5 bases each). The V end was cut by 3 bases, the J end by 0 bases, with 9 bases between. The germline CDR1 and CDR2 sequences are SEHNR and FQNEAQ (reference sequence). There are 14 residues in the CDR3. The CDR3 reads CASSFPGPSYEQYF. Here the CDR3 DNA reads TGTGCCAGCAGCTTTCCGGGGCCCTCCTACGAGCAGTACTTC.

The chain combines TRBV4-1 with TRBJ2-7; 7 nucleotides agree with TRBD2. V gave up 4 bases and J gave up 3 bases; unmatched junction bases: 6. CDR1 is MGHRA, CDR2 YSYEKL, per germline. The length of the CDR3 is 14 residues. CDR3: CASSLRGVNYEQYF. The DNA of the CDR3 is TGCGCCAGCAGCCTCCGGGGGGTTAACTACGAGCAGTACTTC.

The rearrangement uses TRBV2 and TRBJ2-7; the D is unclear. V was trimmed by 10 bases and J by 0 bases, leaving 16 bases between them. CDR3 size: 14 residues. Germline V lookup: CDR1 SNHLY, CDR2 FYNNEI. CDR3 nucleotides: TGTGCCACCCTCGGAGTGGGTAACTCCTACGAGCAGTACTTC. This translates into CATLGVGNSYEQYF.

The chain employs TRBV6-5 and TRBJ1-5; D remains unclear. V shed 3 bases and J shed 7 bases, with 10 bases lying between them. CDR3 size: 13 residues. The germline V gene encodes CDR1 MNHEY and CDR2 SVGAGI. Here the CDR3 DNA reads TGTGCCAGCAGTTATAGGGAAGGACAGCCCCAGCATTTT. As protein: CASSYREGQPQHF.

V is TRBV12-3 or TRBV12-4 and J is TRBJ1-1; D is undetermined. The CDR3 is 13 amino acids. The V and J ends lost 1 base and 4 bases respectively, with 7 bases between them. The CDR3 protein is CASSLGTATEAFF. Here the CDR3 DNA reads TGTGCCAGCAGTTTAGGAACAGCCACTGAAGCTTTCTTT.

The chain has TRBV29-1 and TRBJ2-2; D gene ambiguous. The germline V gene encodes CDR1 SQVTM and CDR2 ANQGSEA. V lost 2 bases and J lost 4, with 8 bases in between. The CDR3 covers 13 residues. CDR3 residues: CSVEFVVTGELFF. CDR3 nucleotide sequence: TGCAGCGTTGAATTTGTAGTCACCGGGGAGCTGTTTTTT.

V usage is TRBV7-9 and J usage is TRBJ2-1; 8 bases align to TRBD2. Per germline, CDR1 SEHNR and CDR2 FQNEAQ (reference sequence). There are 16 residues in the CDR3. With 4 bases clipped from V and 4 bases from J, the junction kept 9 bases outside the gene matches. The CDR3 loop is CASSSPGTRPYNEQFF. In nucleotides, the CDR3 is TGTGCCAGCAGCTCGCCCGGGACTAGACCATACAATGAGCAGTTCTTC.